Shown below are 4 T cell receptor beta chains from a single sample sequenced in a study of blood T cell repertoires in COVID-19 (dated by TCRdb to about 2020). The library was generated by the immunoSEQ multiplex PCR assay. The clones in this table, taken by TCRdb from immuneACCESS, are in-frame only. Not every clone is retained; where verified, under half of the shortfall comes from an unresolved V gene, and the cause of the rest is unknown. Recorded for this sample are roughly 180,000 clones; roughly 84% of them occurred a single time. Approximately 18% of the sample is taken by the ten largest. What was sequenced was PBMCs or T cells enriched from blood (not recorded which). Receptors originate from a man between 60 and 70 years old who had recovered from COVID-19.

The V call is TRBV18, the J call TRBJ1-2, with D unresolved. The CDR3 covers 12 residues. V lost 6 bases to trimming and J lost 6 bases, with 11 bases between them. Germline-derived CDR1 and CDR2 are KGHSH and LQKENI. CDR3 bases: TGTGCCAGCTCCACGCGGGCGGATGGCTACACCTTC. Translation gives CASSTRADGYTF.

This sequence joins TRBV7-2 and TRBJ2-5; perhaps TRBD1 as D (6 bases). Germline V lookup: CDR1 SGHTA, CDR2 FQGNSA. This CDR3 contains 15 residues. V was shortened by 5 bases and J by 3 bases, with 16 bases between the two germline ends. CDR3 in amino acids: CASSMWIGQKETQYF. The CDR3 DNA follows: TGTGCCAGCAGCATGTGGATCGGACAGAAAGAGACCCAGTACTTC.

The V call is TRBV19, the J call TRBJ1-1; 7 bases fit TRBD1. The germline V gene encodes CDR1 LNHDA and CDR2 SQIVND (reference sequence). V lost 8 bases to trimming and J lost 3 bases; unmatched junction nucleotides: 6. CDR3 size: 13 residues. In DNA form, the CDR3 reads TGTGCCAGTGAGGGGGCGGGTGACACTGAAGCTTTCTTT. It codes for CASEGAGDTEAFF. The variable domain in full, with the rest retrieved from reference TRBV19 and TRBJ1-1, is DGGITQSPKYLFRKEGQNVTLSCEQNLNHDAMYWYRQDPGQGLRLIYYSQIVNDFQKGDIAEGYSVSREKKESFPLTVTSAQKNPTAFYLCASEGAGDTEAFFGQGTRLTVV.

The J gene is TRBJ2-5, the V gene TRBV3-1 (or the pseudogene TRBV3-2); 8 nucleotides line up with TRBD1. The CDR3 extends over 15 amino acids. Per the germline V gene, CDR1 is LGHDT and CDR2 is YNNKEL (reference sequence). Germline trimming cut 1 base from V and 4 bases from J; bases unmatched to any gene: 5. The CDR3 nucleotides read TGTGCCAGCAGCCAAGTCCCGGACAGGGTAGAGACCCAGTACTTC. This sequence encodes CASSQVPDRVETQYF.